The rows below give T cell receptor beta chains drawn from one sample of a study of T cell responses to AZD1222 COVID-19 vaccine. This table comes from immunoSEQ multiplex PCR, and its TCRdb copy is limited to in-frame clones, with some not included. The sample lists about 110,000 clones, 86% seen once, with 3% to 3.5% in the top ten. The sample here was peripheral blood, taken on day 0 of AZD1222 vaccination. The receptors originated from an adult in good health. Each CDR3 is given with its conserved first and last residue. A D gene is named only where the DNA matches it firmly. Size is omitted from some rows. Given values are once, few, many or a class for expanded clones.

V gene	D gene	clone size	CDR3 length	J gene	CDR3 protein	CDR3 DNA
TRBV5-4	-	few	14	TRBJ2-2	CASSLDQLEGELFF	TGTGCCAGCAGCTTAGATCAGTTAGAGGGGGAGCTGTTTTTT
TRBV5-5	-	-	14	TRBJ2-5	CASSLGASLETQYF	TGTGCCAGCAGCTTGGGGGCCTCACTAGAGACCCAGTACTTC
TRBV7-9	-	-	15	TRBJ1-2	CASSYRLSDSYGYTF	TGTGCCAGCAGCTACCGTTTGTCTGACAGCTATGGCTACACCTTC
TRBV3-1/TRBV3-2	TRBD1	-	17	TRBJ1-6	CASSLGQVSSYNSPLHF	TGTGCCAGCAGCCTGGGACAGGTTAGCTCCTATAATTCACCCCTCCACTTT
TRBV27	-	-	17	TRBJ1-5	CASSSLGAQVRDQPQHF	TGTGCCAGCAGTTCCCTCGGGGCACAGGTTAGGGATCAGCCCCAGCATTTT
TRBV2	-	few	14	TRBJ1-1	CASSDPGQGAEAFF	TGTGCCAGCAGTGACCCCGGGCAGGGTGCTGAAGCTTTCTTT
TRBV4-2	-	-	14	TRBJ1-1	CASSQETGRREAFF	TGTGCCAGCAGCCAAGAAACAGGCCGACGTGAAGCTTTCTTT
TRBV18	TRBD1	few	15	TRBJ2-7	CASSTSRTGGGEQYF	TGTGCCAGCTCAACATCTCGGACAGGGGGGGGCGAGCAGTACTTC
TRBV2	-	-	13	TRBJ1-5	CASSGQENQPQHF	TGTGCCAGCAGTGGTCAGGAAAATCAGCCCCAGCATTTT
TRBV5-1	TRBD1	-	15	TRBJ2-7	CASSGPGTGLYEQYF	TGCGCCAGCAGCGGGCCCGGGACAGGGCTCTACGAGCAGTACTTC
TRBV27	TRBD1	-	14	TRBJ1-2	CASSPGGQNYGYTF	TGTGCCAGCAGTCCGGGGGGACAGAACTATGGCTACACCTTC
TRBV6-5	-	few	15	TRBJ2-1	CASSYEQNPYNEQFF	TGTGCCAGCAGTTACGAACAGAACCCTTACAATGAGCAGTTCTTC
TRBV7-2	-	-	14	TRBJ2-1	CASSLGRSYNEQFF	TGTGCCAGCAGCTTAGGACGGTCCTACAATGAGCAGTTCTTC
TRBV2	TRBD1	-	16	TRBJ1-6	CASSNRQGRQNSPLHF	TGTGCCAGCAGTAACCGACAGGGTCGTCAGAATTCACCCCTCCACTTT
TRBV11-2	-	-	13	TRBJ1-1	CASSLGAGAEAFF	TGTGCCAGCAGCTTAGGGGCAGGCGCTGAAGCTTTCTTT
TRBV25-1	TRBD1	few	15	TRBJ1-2	CASKSGTGVFGGYTF	TGTGCCAGCAAGTCCGGGACAGGCGTTTTCGGGGGCTACACCTTC
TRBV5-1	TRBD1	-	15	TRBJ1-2	CASSLEGQGIDGYTF	TGCGCCAGCAGCTTGGAGGGACAGGGAATAGATGGCTACACCTTC
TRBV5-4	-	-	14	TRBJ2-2	CASSLVSDTGELFF	TGTGCCAGCAGCTTGGTTTCGGACACCGGGGAGCTGTTTTTT
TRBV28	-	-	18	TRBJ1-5	CASSSWDLTRYGNQPQHF	TGTGCCAGCAGTTCGTGGGACCTCACCAGGTATGGCAATCAGCCCCAGCATTTT
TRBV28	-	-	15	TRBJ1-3	CASSLGDPSGNTIYF	TGTGCCAGCAGTTTAGGGGACCCCTCTGGAAACACCATATATTTT
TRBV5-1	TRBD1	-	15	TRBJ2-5	CASTGTGFGGETQYF	TGCGCCAGCACAGGGACAGGGTTTGGGGGAGAGACCCAGTACTTC
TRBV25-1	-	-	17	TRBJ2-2	CASSERWAGPNTGELFF	TGTGCCAGCAGTGAAAGATGGGCAGGGCCGAACACCGGGGAGCTGTTTTTT
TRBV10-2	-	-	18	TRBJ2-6	CASSQGWGGSSGANVLTF	TGCGCCAGCAGTCAGGGTTGGGGTGGATCGTCTGGGGCCAACGTCCTGACTTTC
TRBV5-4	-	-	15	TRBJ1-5	CASSLGGQRNQPQHF	TGTGCCAGCAGCTTGGGAGGGCAGCGGAATCAGCCCCAGCATTTT
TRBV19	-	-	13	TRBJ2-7	CASSGSASYEQYF	TGTGCCAGTTCCGGGAGCGCATCCTACGAGCAGTACTTC
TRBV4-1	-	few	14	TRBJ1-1	CASRGPTANTEAFF	TGCGCCAGCAGGGGTCCCACCGCGAACACTGAAGCTTTCTTT
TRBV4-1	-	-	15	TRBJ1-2	CASSQPSGVNYGYTF	TGCGCCAGCAGCCAACCCTCTGGGGTTAACTATGGCTACACCTTC
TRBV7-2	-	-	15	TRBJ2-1	CASSFSGYSYNEQFF	TGTGCCAGCAGCTTTAGCGGCTACTCCTACAATGAGCAGTTCTTC
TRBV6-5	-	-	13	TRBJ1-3	CASSYSQGDTIYF	TGTGCCAGCAGTTACTCCCAAGGAGACACCATATATTTT
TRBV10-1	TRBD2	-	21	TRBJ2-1	CASSGTWGRDTTSGEYNEQFF	TGCGCCAGCAGTGGGACGTGGGGCAGGGATACGACTAGCGGGGAATACAATGAGCAGTTCTTC
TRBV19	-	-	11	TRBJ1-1	CASEGRGEAFF	TGTGCCAGTGAGGGCCGGGGTGAAGCTTTCTTT
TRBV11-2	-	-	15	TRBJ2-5	CASSLDGQLGETQYF	TGTGCCAGCAGCTTAGACGGGCAGCTCGGAGAGACCCAGTACTTC
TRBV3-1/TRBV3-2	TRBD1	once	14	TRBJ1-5	CASSQTGDNQPQHF	TGTGCCAGCAGCCAGACAGGGGATAATCAGCCCCAGCATTTT
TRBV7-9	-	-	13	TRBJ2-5	CASSLSSEETQYF	TGTGCCAGCAGCTTAAGCAGCGAAGAGACCCAGTACTTC
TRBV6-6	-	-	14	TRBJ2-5	CASSYSDVDWHQYF	TGTGCCAGCAGTTACTCGGATGTGGACTGGCACCAGTACTTC
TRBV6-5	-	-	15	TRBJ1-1	CASSLGPVMNTEAFF	TGTGCCAGCTCCTTGGGTCCTGTTATGAACACTGAAGCTTTCTTT
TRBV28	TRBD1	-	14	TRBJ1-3	CASSARQGGNTIYF	TGTGCCAGCAGTGCCCGACAGGGGGGAAACACCATATATTTT
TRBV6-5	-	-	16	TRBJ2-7	CASSYSRGGWKDEQYF	TGTGCCAGCAGTTACTCGAGGGGTGGTTGGAAGGACGAGCAGTACTTC
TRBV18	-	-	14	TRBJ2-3	CASSPELETDTQYF	TGTGCCAGCTCACCCGAGCTTGAGACAGATACGCAGTATTTT
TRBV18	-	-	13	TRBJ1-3	CASSPLSGNTIYF	TGTGCCAGCTCACCCCTCTCTGGAAACACCATATATTTT
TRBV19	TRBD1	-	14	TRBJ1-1	CASSFDRAGTEAFF	TGTGCCAGTAGCTTCGACAGGGCAGGCACTGAAGCTTTCTTT